The TCR beta chain under discussion was sequenced for a study of cytomegalovirus exposure and HLA in healthy donors (TCRdb year 2017). In terms of the full investigation: According to an earlier analysis of a few hundred of the donors, some 180 million T cells yielded 117 million unique TCR beta sequences and 276 Gb of sequence data. Besides the first cohort of around 670 subjects, a separate validation cohort made up of roughly 130 different subjects was used. Typing coverage differed by locus: A, B, C, DRB1 and DQB1 were typed in about 620-630 donors, DQA1 in 500 to 550, DPA1 in nearly 610, and DPB1 in around 490. An early release covering 500 to 750 HLA-typed donors comprised 300 to 350 gigabases of sequencing data and around 80 million unique TCR sequences. To study patterns of TCR occurrence, a later analysis re-analyzed previously published TCR beta repertoires from more than 550 donors and added high-resolution HLA genotyping. Among the roughly 400 genotyped donors, under 90% belonged to the genetic ancestry cluster associated with self-reported Caucasian donors. Five DR-DQ haplotypes were treated as single units for association and clustering because of strong linkage in the cohort. On average, roughly 200,000 unique TCR beta nucleotide sequences were sequenced per donor among 350 to 400 genotyped donors of the cohort, with 15% to 20% of those sequences being non-productive. A later genetic analysis took genome-wide SNP genotypes for about 55% of the 666 donors and used that subset as a discovery cohort. Donor age, sex, ethnicity and CMV serostatus were collected together with the repertoire data. To decide whether each TCR beta V gene segment behaved as functional or pseudogenic, an earlier analysis of approximately 600 of the donors relied on high-throughput TCR beta sequencing. Both class I and class II loci were covered by HLA typing, at four-digit resolution. In the later analysis, no new phenotypic data were used to find candidate immune exposures; instead, reliance was placed on TCR beta sequences and their occurrence across donors. To predict cytomegalovirus infection status, the study combined high-throughput TCR immunosequencing, statistical association of individual TCRs with disease status, and machine learning. The study aimed to test whether cataloging public T cell receptors could reveal signatures of past pathogen exposure. The study used immunosequencing to profile the T cell repertoires of 666 subjects and linked those repertoires to cytomegalovirus serostatus. All discovery cohort repertoires had been generated on a single sequencing platform.

In total, roughly 670 healthy bone marrow donors made up the cohort. At the time of sampling, every cohort member was nominally healthy, though immune exposures that went unrecorded were likely present. The donor tested CMV seropositive, placing the donor among the 250 to 350 seropositive members of the cohort. A peripheral blood sample was provided by each donor, and peripheral blood mononuclear cells were used for TCR beta sequencing. Genomic DNA was extracted from the blood cell samples with the Qiagen DNeasy Blood Extraction Kit. On this clone: Its antigen target is currently unknown. Within one base of it there is no much larger clone, and no base qualities were kept.

Libraries were constructed by the immunoSEQ multiplex PCR assay. For the multiplex PCR, a mixture combining 60 forward primers for TCR Vbeta segments and 13 reverse primers for TCR Jbeta segments was used. Amplification of the CDR3 region of rearranged TCR beta genes was performed with a multiplex PCR assay on genomic DNA. The amplified TCR beta libraries were sequenced on the Illumina HiSeq System as 87-base-pair reads. The original pipeline was this. In a later analysis, tens of millions of unique TCR beta chains were counted across the 650 to 700 repertoires, and roughly 9.9 million of these chains were shared by at least two donors. A nearest-neighbor algorithm error-corrected the raw reads and collapsed the reads into unique sequences, merging closely related sequences to remove PCR and sequencing errors. V, D and J gene segments were assigned by aligning CDR3 sequences to IMGT reference sequences. For a sequence to be retained, at least a six-nucleotide match to both a V gene segment and a J gene segment was required. Rearrangements were classified as productive when the CDR3 lacked stop codons and remained in frame with V and J, and all other rearrangements were classified as non-productive. Following IMGT convention, CDR3 was defined as the stretch from the second conserved V-encoded cysteine up to the conserved J-encoded phenylalanine. The earlier analysis of roughly 590 of the donors excluded sequences that lacked an unambiguous match to a single V gene segment. An earlier analysis of some 610 of the donors called V segments functional above 56.7% productive rearrangements and segregating when the between-donor standard deviation exceeded 5%. A statistical classification framework was developed to diagnose cytomegalovirus status using the catalog of TCR beta chain sequences. In a later analysis, TCR nucleotide sequences were compared against IMGT/GENE-DB human TR gene sequences so that V and J genes could be assigned. A later analysis assigned CDR3 sequences and most-parsimonious VDJ recombination scenarios with the TCRdist pipeline. In a later analysis, every TCR beta chain was defined by the combination of its CDR3 amino acid sequence and its V-gene family, and reads without a unique V-gene family were dropped. In a later analysis, 550 to 650 highly shared, low-generation-probability nucleotide sequences were removed to address suspected cross-contamination and a sequencing artifact. A later analysis calculated a clonal expansion index for each public chain from normalized within-repertoire ranks of inferred template counts. In a later analysis, generation probabilities were computed using a VDJ recombination model fitted to out-of-frame rearrangements, and the results were checked against IGoR. A later analysis scored TCR-TCR, TCR-HLA and TCR-CMV co-occurrence with hypergeometric tests, applying a repertoire-size bias correction to TCR pairs. In a later analysis, false discovery rates were estimated by permuting HLA or CMV assignments 20 times. In a later analysis, co-occurring TCRs were grouped using DBSCAN, with TCRdist sequence similarity added in when clustering inside HLA-allele-positive subsets. Repertoires with fewer than 30,000 or more than 120,000 public chains were left out of co-occurrence clustering, as were five repertoires with anomalous nucleotide sharing. TCRdb took this table from immuneACCESS and kept in-frame rearrangements with V and J called. Such tables lack part of the clones; where checked against another copy, unresolved V genes explain under half of the gap, and the rest is unexplained. Clone size and the V and J calls come from that table; the DNA yielded D and trimming. This sample gives under 200,000 clones in total; around 83% of them show up just once. The ten largest clones represent 1.5% to 2% of the sample.

V sheds 0 bases and J sheds 2 bases, leaving 7 bases between their ends. The CDR3 runs 14 amino acids, cysteine and phenylalanine included. This entry keeps only the CDR3 DNA: 42 bases, framed from base 1. The germline V gene encodes CDR1 LGHNA and CDR2 YNFKEQ. General study outcomes and caveats: Linkage disequilibrium might explain the correlated functional status among segregating V segments, but an unknown experimental factor could not be ruled out. Because the 87-base-pair reads could not distinguish some IMGT-functional V segments, including TRBV6-2 and TRBV6-3, those segments were excluded. According to a later analysis, parvovirus B19, influenza, CMV and Epstein-Barr virus appeared linked to several top co-occurrence clusters. The sequencing pipeline was judged likely to have produced a cluster of highly shared sequence variants as a technical artifact. In a later analysis, most CMV-associated TCR beta chains were found to appear HLA-restricted, with HLA associations seemingly driven largely by CMV exposure. A further reported finding was that TCR beta sequences accurately predicted the HLA-A and HLA-B alleles for most subjects in the first cohort. Sequencing depth was assumed to be roughly uniform across donors in the presence/absence analyses, though that assumption may not hold. A later analysis associated 15,000 to 20,000 TCR beta sequences with specific HLA alleles at a false discovery rate of 0.05. Only TCR beta chains were sequenced in this cohort, and the absence of alpha or paired-chain data limited detectable features. A few of the identified cytomegalovirus-associated TCR beta chains were confirmed in vitro to be specific for cytomegalovirus antigens. About 17 rarely observed V segments, including chromosome 9 orphons, were excluded from the earlier analysis of almost 600 of the donors because counts were too low. Because some donors lacked HLA typing at each locus, the association tests relied only on the typed subset. A later genetic analysis reported fewer N-insertions in productive TCRs among donors in an Asian-associated ancestry cluster than the roughly 700-donor mean. The classifier was reported to diagnose cytomegalovirus status with high specificity and sensitivity in both the original and validation cohorts. Assigning TCR associations to individual alleles was difficult when HLA alleles, especially DR and DQ, strongly co-occurred. According to a later analysis, TCR association rates differed among HLA loci, with DRB1 alleles showing the most associated TCRs and HLA-C alleles showing the fewest. Broadly in line with IMGT annotations, most TCR beta V segments showed up in productive rearrangements about 87% or about 30% of the time in an earlier analysis of 450 to 600 of the donors. V-gene and J-gene trimming of TCR beta chains was associated with a missense DCLRE1C variant in a later genetic analysis, and the association was replicated in an independent cohort. For the cohort, immune exposure information was limited to CMV serostatus. The study listed 150 to 200 TCR beta chains as associated with cytomegalovirus. A later analysis found that HLA-associated TCR beta chains were more clonally expanded and had lower generation probabilities than equally common non-associated chains. Most TCR sequences were observed very rarely across donors, whereas some public TCRs were present in many individuals. The authors suggested that the approach could potentially be extended to other disease states and immunological phenotypes.

The sequence derives from a middle-aged man in good health and CMV-seropositive. Material for sequencing was PBMCs. The receptor chain draws on TRBV4-2 and TRBJ1-2; there is no confident call for the D gene. The nucleotides read TGTGCCAGCAGCCAAGATAGCAGCAACTATGGCTACACCTTC. Its coded protein is CASSQDSSNYGYTF.